A selection of T cell receptor beta chains follows, all from one sample in a study of cytomegalovirus exposure and HLA in healthy donors. Libraries were prepared by immunoSEQ multiplex PCR; TCRdb keeps only in-frame clonotypes and omits some of them. The sample has roughly 80,000 clones, approximately 78% seen once. Specimen: PBMCs. All receptors derive from a man between 40 and 49 years old in good health and CMV-seronegative. The CDR3 runs from the conserved cysteine through the conserved F or W. Fields, in order: V gene, D gene, CDR3 protein. The D gene is left open where the match is weak.

TRBV30	-	CAWSQVRDDGEQYF
TRBV27	-	CASSLTRGSSRLIQYF
TRBV11-2	-	CASSPVIGVVGTEAFF
TRBV2	TRBD2	CATRGLAGANYNEQFF
TRBV14	-	CASSQARANTDTQYF
TRBV4-3	TRBD2	CASSQEAGSPGELFF
TRBV4-1	TRBD1	CASSQSSDRTRRTQYF
TRBV18	-	CASSPPNRELFF
TRBV4-2	TRBD1	CASSQRTGGPNTEAFF
TRBV6-4	TRBD2	CSSSEGSSGAHEQFF
TRBV21-1	-	CASSMDRVSTEAFF